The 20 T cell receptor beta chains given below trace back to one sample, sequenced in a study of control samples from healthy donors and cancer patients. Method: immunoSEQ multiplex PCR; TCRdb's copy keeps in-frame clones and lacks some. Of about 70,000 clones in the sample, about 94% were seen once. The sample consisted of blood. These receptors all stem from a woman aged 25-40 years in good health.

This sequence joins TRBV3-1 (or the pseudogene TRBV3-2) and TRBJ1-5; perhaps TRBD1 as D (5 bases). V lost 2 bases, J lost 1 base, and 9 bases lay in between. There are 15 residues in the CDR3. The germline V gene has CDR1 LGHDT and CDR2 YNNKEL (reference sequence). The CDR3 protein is CASSQTRDSNQPQHF. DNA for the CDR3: TGTGCCAGCAGCCAAACCAGGGACAGCAATCAGCCCCAGCATTTT.

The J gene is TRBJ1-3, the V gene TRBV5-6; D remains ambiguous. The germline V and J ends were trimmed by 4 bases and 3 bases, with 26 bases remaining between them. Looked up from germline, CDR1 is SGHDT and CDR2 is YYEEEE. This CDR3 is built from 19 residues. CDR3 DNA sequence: TGTGCCAGCAGCGCGTGGACGCTACCCGTTGGAGGGCTTGGAAACACCATATATTTT. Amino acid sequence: CASSAWTLPVGGLGNTIYF.

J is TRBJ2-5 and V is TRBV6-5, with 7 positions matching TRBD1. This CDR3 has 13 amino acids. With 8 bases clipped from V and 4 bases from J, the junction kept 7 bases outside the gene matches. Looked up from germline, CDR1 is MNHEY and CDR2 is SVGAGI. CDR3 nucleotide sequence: TGTGCCAGCCGACAGGGAAATCGAGAGACCCAGTACTTC. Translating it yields CASRQGNRETQYF.

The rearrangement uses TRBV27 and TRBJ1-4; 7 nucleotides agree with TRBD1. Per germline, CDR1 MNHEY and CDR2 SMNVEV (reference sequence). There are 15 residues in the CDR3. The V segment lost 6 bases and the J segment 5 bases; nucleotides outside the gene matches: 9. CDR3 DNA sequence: TGTGCCAGCAGGGCCCAGGGACAGTTGAATGAAAAACTGTTTTTT. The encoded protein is CASRAQGQLNEKLFF. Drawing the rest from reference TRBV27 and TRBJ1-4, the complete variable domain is EAQVTQNPRYLITVTGKKLTVTCSQNMNHEYMSWYRQDPGLGLRQIYYSMNVEVTDKGDVPEGYKVSRKEKRNFPLILESPSPNQTSLYFCASRAQGQLNEKLFFGSGTQLSVL.

CDR3 loop: CASSELFMNEAFF. In DNA, the CDR3 is TGTGCCAGCAGTGAACTTTTTATGAATGAAGCTTTCTTT. This chain joins TRBV6-1 and TRBJ1-1; D remains unclear. The ends were cut back, 2 bases at V and 7 bases at J, with 11 bases in the middle. In germline, CDR1 is MNHNS, CDR2 SASEGT. The CDR3 spans 13 residues.

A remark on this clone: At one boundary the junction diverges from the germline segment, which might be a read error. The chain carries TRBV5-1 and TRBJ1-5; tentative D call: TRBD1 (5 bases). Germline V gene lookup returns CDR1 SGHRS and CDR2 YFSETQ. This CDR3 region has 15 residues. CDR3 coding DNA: TGCGCCAGCGGCTTGGTCCCAGGGACGGAACAGCCCCAGCATTTT. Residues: CASGLVPGTEQPQHF.

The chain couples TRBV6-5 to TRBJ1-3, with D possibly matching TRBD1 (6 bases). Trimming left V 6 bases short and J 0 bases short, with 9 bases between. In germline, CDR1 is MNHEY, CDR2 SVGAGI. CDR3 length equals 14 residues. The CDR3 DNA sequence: TGTGCCAGCAGGAAGGACAGCTCTGGAAACACCATATATTTT. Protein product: CASRKDSSGNTIYF.

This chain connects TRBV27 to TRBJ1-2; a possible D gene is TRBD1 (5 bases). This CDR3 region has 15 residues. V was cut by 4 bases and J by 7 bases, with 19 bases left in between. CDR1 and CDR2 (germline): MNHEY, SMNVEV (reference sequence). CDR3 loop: CASSSLTGGMGGYTF. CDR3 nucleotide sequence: TGTGCCAGCAGTTCTCTTACGGGGGGGATGGGTGGCTACACCTTC.

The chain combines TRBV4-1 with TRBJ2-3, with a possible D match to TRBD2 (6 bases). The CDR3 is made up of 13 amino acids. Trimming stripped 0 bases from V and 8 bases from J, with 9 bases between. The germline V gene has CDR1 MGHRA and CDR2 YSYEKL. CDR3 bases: TGCGCCAGCAGCCAAGATAGGAGGGGTACGCAGTATTTT. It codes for CASSQDRRGTQYF.

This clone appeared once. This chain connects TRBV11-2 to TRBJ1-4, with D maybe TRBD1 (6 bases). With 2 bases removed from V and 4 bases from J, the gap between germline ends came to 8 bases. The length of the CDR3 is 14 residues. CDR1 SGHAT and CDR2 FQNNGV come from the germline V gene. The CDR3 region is CASSLLGGNEKLFF. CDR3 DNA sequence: TGTGCCAGCAGCTTACTAGGGGGTAATGAAAAACTGTTTTTT.

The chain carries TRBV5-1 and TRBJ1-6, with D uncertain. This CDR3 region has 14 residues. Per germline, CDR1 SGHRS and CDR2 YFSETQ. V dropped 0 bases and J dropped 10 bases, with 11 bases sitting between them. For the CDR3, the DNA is TGCGCCAGCAGCTTGGGGGAACGAGGATCACCCCTCCACTTT. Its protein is CASSLGERGSPLHF. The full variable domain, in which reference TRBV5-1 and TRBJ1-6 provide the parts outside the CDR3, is KAGVTQTPRYLIKTRGQQVTLSCSPISGHRSVSWYQQTPGQGLQFLFEYFSETQRNKGNFPGRFSGRQFSNSRSEMNVSTLELGDSALYLCASSLGERGSPLHFGNGTRLTVT.

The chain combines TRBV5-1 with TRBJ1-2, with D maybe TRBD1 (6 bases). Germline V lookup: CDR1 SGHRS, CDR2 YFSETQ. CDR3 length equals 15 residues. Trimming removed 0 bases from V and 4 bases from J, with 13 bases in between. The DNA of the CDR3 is TGCGCCAGCAGCTTGGAGGCAGGGGTCGGCTATGGCTACACCTTC. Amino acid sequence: CASSLEAGVGYGYTF.

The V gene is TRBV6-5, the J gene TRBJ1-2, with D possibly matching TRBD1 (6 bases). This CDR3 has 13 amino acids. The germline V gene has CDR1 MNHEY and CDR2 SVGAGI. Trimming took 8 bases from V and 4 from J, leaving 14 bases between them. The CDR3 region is CASEEGGGYGYTF. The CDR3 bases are TGTGCCAGCGAGGAGGGGGGCGGCTATGGCTACACCTTC.

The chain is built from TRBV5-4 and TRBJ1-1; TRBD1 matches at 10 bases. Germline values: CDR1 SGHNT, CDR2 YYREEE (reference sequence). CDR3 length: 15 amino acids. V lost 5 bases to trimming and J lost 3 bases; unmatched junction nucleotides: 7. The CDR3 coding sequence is TGTGCCAGCAGACCCGACAGGGGGCGGCACACTGAAGCTTTCTTT. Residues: CASRPDRGRHTEAFF.

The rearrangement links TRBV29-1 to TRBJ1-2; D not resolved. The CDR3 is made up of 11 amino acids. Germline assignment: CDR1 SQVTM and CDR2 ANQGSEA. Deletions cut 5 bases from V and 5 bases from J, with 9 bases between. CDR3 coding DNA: TGCAGCGTTCAGGTGGGGTATGGCTACACCTTC. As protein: CSVQVGYGYTF.

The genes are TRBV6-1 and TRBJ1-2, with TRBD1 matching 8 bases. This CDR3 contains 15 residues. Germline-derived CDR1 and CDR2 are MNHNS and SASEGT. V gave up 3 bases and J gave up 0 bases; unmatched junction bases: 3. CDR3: CASSERTGTNYGYTF. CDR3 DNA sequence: TGTGCCAGCAGTGAGAGGACAGGGACTAACTATGGCTACACCTTC.

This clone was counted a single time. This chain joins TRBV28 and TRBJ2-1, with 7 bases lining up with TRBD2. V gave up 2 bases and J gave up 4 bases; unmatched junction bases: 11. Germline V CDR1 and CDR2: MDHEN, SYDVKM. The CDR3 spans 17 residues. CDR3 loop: CASSLQTGTTSYNEQFF. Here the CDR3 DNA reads TGTGCCAGCAGTTTACAAACCGGGACTACTAGTTACAATGAGCAGTTCTTC.

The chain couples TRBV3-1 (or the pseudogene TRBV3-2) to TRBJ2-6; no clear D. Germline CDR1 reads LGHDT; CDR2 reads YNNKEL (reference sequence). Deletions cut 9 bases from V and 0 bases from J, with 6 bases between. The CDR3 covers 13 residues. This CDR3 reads CASTFSGANVLTF. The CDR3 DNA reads TGTGCCAGTACTTTCTCTGGGGCCAACGTCCTGACTTTC.

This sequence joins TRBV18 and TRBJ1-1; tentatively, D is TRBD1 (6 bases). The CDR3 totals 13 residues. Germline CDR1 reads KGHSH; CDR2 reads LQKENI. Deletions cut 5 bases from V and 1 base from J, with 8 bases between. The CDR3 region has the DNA TGTGCCAGCTCAGAACAGGGGAACACTGAAGCTTTCTTT. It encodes CASSEQGNTEAFF.

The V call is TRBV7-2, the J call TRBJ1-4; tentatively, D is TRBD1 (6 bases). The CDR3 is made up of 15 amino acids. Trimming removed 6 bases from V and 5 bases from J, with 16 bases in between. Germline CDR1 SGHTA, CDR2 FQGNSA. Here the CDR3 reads CASRFGGTQNEKLFF. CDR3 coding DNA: TGTGCCAGCAGGTTTGGTGGGACACAGAATGAAAAACTGTTTTTT.